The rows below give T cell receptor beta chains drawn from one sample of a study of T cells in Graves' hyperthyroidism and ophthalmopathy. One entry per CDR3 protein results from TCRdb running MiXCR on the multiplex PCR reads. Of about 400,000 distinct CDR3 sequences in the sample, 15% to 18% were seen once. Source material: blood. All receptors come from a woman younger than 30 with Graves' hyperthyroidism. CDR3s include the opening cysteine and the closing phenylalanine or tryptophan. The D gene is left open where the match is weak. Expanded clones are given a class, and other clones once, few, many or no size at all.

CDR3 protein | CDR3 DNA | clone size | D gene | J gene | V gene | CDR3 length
CASSPRLTQDTQYF | TGTGCCAGCAGCCCCAGGTTGACCCAAGATACGCAGTATTTT | NA | NA | TRBJ2-3 | TRBV5-6 | 14
CASSSDRGRLPGAFF | TGTGCCAGCAGTTCGGACAGGGGGCGTCTTCCCGGGGCTTTCTTT | NA | TRBD1 | TRBJ1-1 | TRBV28 | 15
CSARFQTAPLGYGYTF | TGCAGTGCTAGGTTCCAGACGGCACCCTTGGGCTATGGCTACACCTTC | NA | NA | TRBJ1-2 | TRBV20-1 | 16
CASSFYQDTQYF | TGTGCCAGCAGCTTTTATCAAGATACGCAGTATTTT | NA | NA | TRBJ2-3 | TRBV5-6 | 12
CASSQGLQGENYGYTF | TGTGCCAGCAGCCAAGGACTACAGGGGGAAAACTATGGCTACACCTTC | many | TRBD1 | TRBJ1-2 | TRBV3-1 | 16
CASLYRLAGYYEQYF | TGTGCCAGTTTATATCGACTAGCGGGCTACTACGAGCAGTACTTC | few | TRBD2 | TRBJ2-7 | TRBV6-2/TRBV6-3 | 15
CASRSAGAFYNEQFF | TGTGCCAGCAGGTCAGCGGGAGCCTTTTACAATGAGCAGTTCTTC | few | TRBD2 | TRBJ2-1 | TRBV12-3/TRBV12-4 | 15
CASGQGASAEAFF | TGTGCCAGCGGTCAGGGGGCATCCGCTGAAGCTTTCTTT | NA | TRBD1 | TRBJ1-1 | TRBV14 | 13
CASSAPGHEQYF | TGTGCCAGCAGTGCCCCGGGGCACGAGCAGTACTTC | many | NA | TRBJ2-7 | TRBV2 | 12
CASSHGDRANTEAFF | TGCGCCAGCAGCCACGGGGACAGGGCGAACACTGAAGCTTTCTTT | NA | TRBD1 | TRBJ1-1 | TRBV4-1 | 15
CASSYSHNEQFF | TGTGCCAGCAGTTACTCACACAATGAGCAGTTCTTC | few | NA | TRBJ2-1 | TRBV6-2/TRBV6-3 | 12